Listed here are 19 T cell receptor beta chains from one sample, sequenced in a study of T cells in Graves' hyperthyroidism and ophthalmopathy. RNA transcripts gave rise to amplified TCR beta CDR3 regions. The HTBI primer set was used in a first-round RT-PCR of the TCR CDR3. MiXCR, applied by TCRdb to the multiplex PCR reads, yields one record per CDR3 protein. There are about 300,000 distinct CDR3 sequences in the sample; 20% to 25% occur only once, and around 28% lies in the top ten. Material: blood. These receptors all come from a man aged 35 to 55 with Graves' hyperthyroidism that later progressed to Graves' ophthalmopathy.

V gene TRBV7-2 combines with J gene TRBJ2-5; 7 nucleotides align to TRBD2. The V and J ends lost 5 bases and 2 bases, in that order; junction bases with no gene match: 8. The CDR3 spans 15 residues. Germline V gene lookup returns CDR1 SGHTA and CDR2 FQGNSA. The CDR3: CASSLWDYLQETQYF. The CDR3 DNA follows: TGTGCCAGCAGCCTATGGGACTACCTACAAGAGACCCAGTACTTC.

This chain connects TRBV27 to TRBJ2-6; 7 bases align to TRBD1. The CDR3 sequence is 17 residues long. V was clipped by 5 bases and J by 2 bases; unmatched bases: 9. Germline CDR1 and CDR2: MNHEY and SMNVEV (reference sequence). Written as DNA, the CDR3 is TGTGCCAGCAGTAAGAGGGGACAGACGCCTGGGGCCAACGTCCTGACTTTC. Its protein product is CASSKRGQTPGANVLTF.

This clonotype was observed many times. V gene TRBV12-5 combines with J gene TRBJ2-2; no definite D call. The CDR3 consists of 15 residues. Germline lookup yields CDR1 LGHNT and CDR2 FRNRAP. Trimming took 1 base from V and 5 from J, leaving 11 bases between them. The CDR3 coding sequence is TGTGCTAGTGGTTTGGGGGCTAGTTATACCGGGGAGCTGTTTTTT. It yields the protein CASGLGASYTGELFF.

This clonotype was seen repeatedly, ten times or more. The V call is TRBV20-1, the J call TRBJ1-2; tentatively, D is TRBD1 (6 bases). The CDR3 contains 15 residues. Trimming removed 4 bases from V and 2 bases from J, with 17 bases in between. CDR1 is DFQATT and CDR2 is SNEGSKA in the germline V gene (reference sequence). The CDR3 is CSATTSPQGNYGYTF. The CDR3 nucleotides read TGCAGTGCTACCACTTCACCACAGGGCAACTATGGCTACACCTTC.

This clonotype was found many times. As DNA, the CDR3 is TGTGCCAGCAGCCCCCTTATTGTCCCCGGGGAGCTGTTTTTT. This codes for CASSPLIVPGELFF. This chain uses TRBV9 with TRBJ2-2; D remains ambiguous. CDR1 SGDLS and CDR2 YYNGEE come from the germline V gene. This CDR3 comprises 14 residues. Trimming stripped 4 bases from V and 6 bases from J, with 13 bases between.

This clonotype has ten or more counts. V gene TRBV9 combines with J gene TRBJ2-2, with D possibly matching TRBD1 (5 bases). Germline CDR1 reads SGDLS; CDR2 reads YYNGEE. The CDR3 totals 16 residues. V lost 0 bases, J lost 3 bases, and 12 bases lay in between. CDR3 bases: TGTGCCAGCAGCGTAGTTACAGGCGTAGACACCGGGGAGCTGTTTTTT. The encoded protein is CASSVVTGVDTGELFF.

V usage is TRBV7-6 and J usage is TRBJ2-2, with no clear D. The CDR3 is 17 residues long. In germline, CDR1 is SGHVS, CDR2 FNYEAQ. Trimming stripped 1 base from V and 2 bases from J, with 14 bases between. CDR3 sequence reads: CASSLVVLGVNTGELFF. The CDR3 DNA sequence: TGTGCCAGCAGCTTAGTAGTCCTCGGAGTTAACACCGGGGAGCTGTTTTTT.

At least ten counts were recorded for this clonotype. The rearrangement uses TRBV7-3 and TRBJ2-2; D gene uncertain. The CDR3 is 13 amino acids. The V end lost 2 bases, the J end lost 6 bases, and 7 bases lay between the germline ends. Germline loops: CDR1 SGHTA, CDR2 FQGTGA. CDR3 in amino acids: CASSLEVAGELFF. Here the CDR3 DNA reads TGTGCCAGCAGCTTAGAGGTGGCCGGGGAGCTGTTTTTT.

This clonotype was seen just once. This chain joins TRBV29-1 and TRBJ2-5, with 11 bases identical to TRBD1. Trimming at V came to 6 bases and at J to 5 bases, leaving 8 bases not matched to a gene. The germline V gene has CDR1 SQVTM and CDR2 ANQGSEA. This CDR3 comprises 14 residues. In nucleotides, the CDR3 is TGCAGCGTACCAGGGACAGGGGGTGGGGAGACCCAGTACTTC. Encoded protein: CSVPGTGGGETQYF.

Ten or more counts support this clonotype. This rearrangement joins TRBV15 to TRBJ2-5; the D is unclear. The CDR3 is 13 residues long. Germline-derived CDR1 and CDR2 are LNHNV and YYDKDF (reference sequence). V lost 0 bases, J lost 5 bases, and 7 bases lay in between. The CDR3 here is CATSRDMGETQYF. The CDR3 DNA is TGTGCCACCAGCAGAGATATGGGGGAGACCCAGTACTTC.

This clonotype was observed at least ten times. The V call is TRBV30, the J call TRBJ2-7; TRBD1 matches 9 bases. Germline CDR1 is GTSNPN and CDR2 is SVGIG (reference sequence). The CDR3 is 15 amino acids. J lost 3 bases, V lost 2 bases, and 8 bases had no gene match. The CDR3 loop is CAWSHPGQGNYEQYF. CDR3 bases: TGTGCCTGGAGTCATCCGGGACAGGGTAACTACGAGCAGTACTTC.

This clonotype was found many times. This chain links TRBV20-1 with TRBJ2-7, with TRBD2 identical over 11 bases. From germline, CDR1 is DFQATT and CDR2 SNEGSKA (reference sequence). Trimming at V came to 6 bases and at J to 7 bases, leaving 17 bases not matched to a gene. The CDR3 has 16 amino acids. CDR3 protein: CSAYTSGLAGELEQYF. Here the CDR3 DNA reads TGCAGTGCCTATACCTCAGGACTAGCGGGTGAGTTGGAGCAGTACTTC.

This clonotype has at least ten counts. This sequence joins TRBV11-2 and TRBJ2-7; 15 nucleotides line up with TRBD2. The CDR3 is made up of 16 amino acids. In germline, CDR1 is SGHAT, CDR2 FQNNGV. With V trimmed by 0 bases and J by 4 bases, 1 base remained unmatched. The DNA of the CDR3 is TGTGCCAGCAGCTTAGAAGGGACTAGCGGGGGGTACGAGCAGTACTTC. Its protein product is CASSLEGTSGGYEQYF.

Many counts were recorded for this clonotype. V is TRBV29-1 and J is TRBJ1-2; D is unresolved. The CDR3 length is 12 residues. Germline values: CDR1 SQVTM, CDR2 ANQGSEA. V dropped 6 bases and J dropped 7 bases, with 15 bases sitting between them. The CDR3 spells CSVANEGGGYTF. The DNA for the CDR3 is TGCAGCGTCGCAAATGAGGGTGGTGGCTACACCTTC.

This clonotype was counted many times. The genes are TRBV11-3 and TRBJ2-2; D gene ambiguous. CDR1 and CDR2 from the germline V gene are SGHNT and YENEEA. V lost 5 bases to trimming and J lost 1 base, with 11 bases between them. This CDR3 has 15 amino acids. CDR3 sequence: CASSLRLENTGELFF. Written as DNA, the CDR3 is TGTGCCAGCAGCCTCCGACTTGAGAACACCGGGGAGCTGTTTTTT.

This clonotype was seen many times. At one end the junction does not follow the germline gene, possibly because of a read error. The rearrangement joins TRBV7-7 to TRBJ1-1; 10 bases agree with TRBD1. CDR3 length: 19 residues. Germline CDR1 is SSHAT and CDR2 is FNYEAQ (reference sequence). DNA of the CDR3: TGTGCTAGCAGCCCGTTACCGGGACAGGGGATCGGGAAGAACACTGAAGCTTTCTTT. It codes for CASSPLPGQGIGKNTEAFF. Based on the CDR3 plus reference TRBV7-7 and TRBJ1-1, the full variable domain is GAGVSQSPRYKVTKRGQDVTLRCDPISSHATLYWYQQALGQGPEFLTYFNYEAQPDKSGLPSDRFSAERPEGSISTLTIQRTEQRDSAMYRCASSPLPGQGIGKNTEAFFGQGTRLTVV.

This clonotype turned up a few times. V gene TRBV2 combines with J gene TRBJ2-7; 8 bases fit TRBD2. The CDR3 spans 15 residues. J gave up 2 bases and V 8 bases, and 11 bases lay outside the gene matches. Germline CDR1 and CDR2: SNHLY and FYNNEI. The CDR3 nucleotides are TGTGCCAGCTCGCTATTTAGCGGGACCACCTACGAGCAGTACTTC. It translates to CASSLFSGTTYEQYF.

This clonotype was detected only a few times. CDR3 region: CASGSPRNTEAFF. The CDR3 DNA reads as TGTGCCAGCGGTTCACCAAGGAACACTGAAGCTTTCTTT. The chain recombines TRBV6-2 or TRBV6-3 with TRBJ1-1; D call uncertain. Trimming shortened V by 8 bases and J by 1 base, and 11 bases separated the two germline ends. CDR3 size: 13 residues. Germline V CDR1 and CDR2: MNHEY, SVGEGT.

The CDR3 coding sequence is TGCGCCAGCAGACTAGCGGGAGAGGATAGAAAGCAGTACTTC. Translating gives CASRLAGEDRKQYF. This chain uses TRBV10-2 with TRBJ2-7; 11 positions match TRBD2. CDR1 WSHSY and CDR2 SAAADI come from the germline V gene. The CDR3 totals 14 residues. The V and J ends lost 6 bases and 8 bases, in that order; junction bases with no gene match: 9.